This TCR beta chain was obtained from a study of HIV-infected patients and healthy controls (dated by TCRdb to 2013 to 2016). Some background on the complete study: The question the study tested was whether immune perturbation and reconstitution could be captured by deep TCR repertoire sequencing of small blood samples from HIV patients.

Since whole blood was used without any cell fractionation, the repertoire reflected all peripheral T cells in unsorted form. As controls, ten healthy donors without infection were sampled, and about 40% of the ten donors were sampled a second time three to four months later. An approximately 2.6 ml sample of peripheral blood was drawn into Tempus tubes for RNA extraction. The TURBO-DNase kit was used to remove leftover genomic DNA, and GLOBINclear was used to deplete globin mRNA. Including the terminal cysteine and phenylalanine, the CDR3 comprises 11 residues. Only the CDR3 DNA stays, 33 bases, in frame from base 1. The junction carries 2 bases between V and J, which are trimmed by 0 bases and 5 bases respectively. CDR1 SGDLS and CDR2 YYNGEE were looked up in the germline V gene. What the research found in general, with its limitations: HLA typing of donors was not performed in the study. In HIV-infected patients, the apparent post-therapy recovery of the Gini index was not replicated in size-matched repertoire data. Differing numbers of distinct sequences in patients and controls hindered comparison, and size-matching assigned excessive weight to rare events in the HIV-infected data. Compared with controls, HIV-infected patients showed significantly different mean usage of eight alpha and eight beta V genes. The observed differences in diversity were not explained by the slight differences in age and sex profiles between the study cohorts. Pairing of alpha and beta chains was not determined in the samples. HIV-infected repertoires showed significantly elevated mean Gini indices relative to controls, which possibly reflects oligoclonality. Processing was restricted to sixteen HIV-infected individuals, which the authors judged to be a major constraint on the generalizability of the findings. During therapy, a significant decrease in frequency was seen for HIV-associated CDR3s, whereas no significant change was found for CMV-associated CDR3s, although most of them became more frequent. Roughly threefold more distinct CDR3s and higher Shannon diversity were observed in healthy control repertoires than in untreated HIV+ repertoires. The use of whole blood limited sequencing depth and precluded separation of the dynamics of distinct T-cell subpopulations. MAIT cell alpha-chain CDR3s were found at high frequency in healthy controls but were severely depleted in HIV+ repertoires. More CDR3s were shared between individuals among healthy controls than among HIV+ patients, as measured by Jaccard index and by the count of highly shared sequences.

This clonotype has at least ten counts. Its recognized antigen is unknown. Base-call qualities are not available, and no considerably larger clone is one nucleotide away. SuperScript III was used to reverse transcribe 500 ng RNA with primers targeting the alpha and beta constant regions. Separate alpha and beta chain libraries were generated by chain-specific third strand synthesis with multiplexing indices. The protocol used a single primer pair to amplify all rearrangements within a chain, which avoided primer bias, and attached molecular barcodes to each cDNA molecule. T4 RNA Ligase 1 joined purified cDNA to a 5' RACE adapter that carried a random hexamer and the SP2 sequencing primer site. Second strand synthesis was primed from the SP2 site with Phusion polymerase, using slow temperature ramps to favor optimal annealing. The 12-nucleotide barcode on each molecule comprised two random hexamer sequences, both introduced before amplification and concatenated. An amplification PCR of roughly 25 cycles with P5s and P7 primers came after a short first PCR that had added P5 and P7 adapter elements plus a second index. Libraries received about 30 PCR cycles in total, were quantified on a Qubit, sized on a Bioanalyzer, and diluted to around 4 nM. Sequencing of the normalized libraries was performed on an Illumina MiSeq with 2 x 250 paired-end kits. Reverse transcription reactions were cleaned up on MinElute columns and eluted into around 10 ul Tris-Cl. Adapter ligations ran for around 22 hours at 16 degrees C and were afterwards cleaned with AMPure XP beads at a 1:1 ratio. Regarding the original processing steps: Demultiplexed FASTQ files were processed with a modified Decombinator that output V, J, insert and barcode information. Sequences sharing a barcode but differing from the dominant sequence were discarded as errors, and barcodes clustered at Levenshtein distance 3 were counted to estimate original cDNA molecules. For downstream analyses, the R packages ineq, vegan, igraph and RCytoscape were used, along with IMGT nomenclature and CDR3 definitions. To avoid skew from clonal expansion, each TCR was counted once, and V gene usage was computed over distinct sequences. Similarity networks connected unique CDR3 amino acid sequences within a donor whenever two sequences differed by a single Levenshtein edit. The authors compiled published HIV-specific CDR3s (more than 90 alpha, several hundred beta) and CMV-specific CDR3s (13 alpha, a few hundred beta) and searched for them in the repertoires. Random subsampling to size-matched repertoires showed patients' decreased diversity was not caused by their lower sequence numbers. Clones were called with MiXCR by TCRdb after fastp trimmed the public reads at Q25, and only in-frame beta chains were retained. Entries are consolidated by CDR3 protein sequence, retaining the most common genes and DNA. The V and J calls here are based on TCRdb, not the publication. Here the sample has tens of thousands of distinct CDR3 sequences; 8.5% to 9% occur a single time. 3% to 4.5% of the sample goes to the ten largest clones.

The sample was blood. This receptor was taken from an adult in good health. The chain is made from TRBV9 and TRBJ2-5; no D segment can be confidently identified. DNA sequence: TGTGCCAGCAGCGTAGACGAGACCCAGTACTTC. This gives the protein CASSVDETQYF.